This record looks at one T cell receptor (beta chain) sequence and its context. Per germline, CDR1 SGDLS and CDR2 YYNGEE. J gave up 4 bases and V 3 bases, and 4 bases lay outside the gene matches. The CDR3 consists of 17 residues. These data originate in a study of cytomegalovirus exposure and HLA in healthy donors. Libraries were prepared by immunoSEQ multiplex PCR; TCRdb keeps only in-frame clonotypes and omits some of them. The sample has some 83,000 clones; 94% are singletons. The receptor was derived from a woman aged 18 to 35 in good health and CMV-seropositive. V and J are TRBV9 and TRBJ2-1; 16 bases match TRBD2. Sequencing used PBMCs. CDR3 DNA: TGTGCCAGCAGCGGAGCGGGACTAGCGGGGGGGTACAATGAGCAGTTCTTC. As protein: CASSGAGLAGGYNEQFF.